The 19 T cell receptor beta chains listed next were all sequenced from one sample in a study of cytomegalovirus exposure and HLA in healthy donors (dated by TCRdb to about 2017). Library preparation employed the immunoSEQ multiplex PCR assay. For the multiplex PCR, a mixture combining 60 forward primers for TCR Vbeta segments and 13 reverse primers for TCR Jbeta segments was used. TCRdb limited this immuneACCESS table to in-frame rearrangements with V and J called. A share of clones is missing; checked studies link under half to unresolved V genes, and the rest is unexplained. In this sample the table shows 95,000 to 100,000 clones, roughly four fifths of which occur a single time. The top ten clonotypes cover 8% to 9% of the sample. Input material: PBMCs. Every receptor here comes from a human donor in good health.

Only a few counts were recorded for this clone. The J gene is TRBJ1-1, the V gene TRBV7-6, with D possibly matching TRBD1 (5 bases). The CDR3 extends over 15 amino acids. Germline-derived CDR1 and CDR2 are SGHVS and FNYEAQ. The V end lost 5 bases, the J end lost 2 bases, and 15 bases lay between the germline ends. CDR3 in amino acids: CASSRTRGENTEAFF. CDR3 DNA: TGTGCCAGCAGCCGCACTCGGGGGGAAAACACTGAAGCTTTCTTT.

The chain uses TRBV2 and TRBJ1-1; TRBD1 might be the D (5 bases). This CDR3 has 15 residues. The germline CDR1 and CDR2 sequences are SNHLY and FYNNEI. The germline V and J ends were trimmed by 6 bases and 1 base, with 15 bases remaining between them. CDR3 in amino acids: CASREFRGRNTEAFF. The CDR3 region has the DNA TGTGCCAGCAGGGAGTTTAGGGGAAGGAACACTGAAGCTTTCTTT.

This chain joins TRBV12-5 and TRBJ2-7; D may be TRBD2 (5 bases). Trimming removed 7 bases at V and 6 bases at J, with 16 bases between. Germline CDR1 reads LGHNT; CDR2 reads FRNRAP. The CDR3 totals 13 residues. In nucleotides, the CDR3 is TGTGCTAGTGCTCCTTCGGTCGGGATCGAGCAGTACTTC. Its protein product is CASAPSVGIEQYF.

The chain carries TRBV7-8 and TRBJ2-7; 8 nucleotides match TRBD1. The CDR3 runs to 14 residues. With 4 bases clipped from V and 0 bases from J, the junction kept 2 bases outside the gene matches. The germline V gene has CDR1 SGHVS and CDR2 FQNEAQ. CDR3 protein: CASSSDRVSYEQYF. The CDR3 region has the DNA TGTGCCAGCAGCTCGGACAGGGTCTCCTACGAGCAGTACTTC.

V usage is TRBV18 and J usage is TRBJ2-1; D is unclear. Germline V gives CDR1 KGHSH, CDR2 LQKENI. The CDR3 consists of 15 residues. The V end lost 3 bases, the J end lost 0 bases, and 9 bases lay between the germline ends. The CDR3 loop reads CASSPPLSSYNEQFF. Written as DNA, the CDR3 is TGTGCCAGCTCACCTCCCCTAAGCTCCTACAATGAGCAGTTCTTC.

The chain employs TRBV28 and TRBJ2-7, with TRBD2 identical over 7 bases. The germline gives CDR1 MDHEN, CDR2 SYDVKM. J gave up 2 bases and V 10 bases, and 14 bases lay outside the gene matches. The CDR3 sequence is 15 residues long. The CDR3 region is CATFPGSAGAYEQYF. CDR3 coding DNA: TGTGCCACCTTTCCAGGGTCGGCGGGAGCCTACGAGCAGTACTTC.

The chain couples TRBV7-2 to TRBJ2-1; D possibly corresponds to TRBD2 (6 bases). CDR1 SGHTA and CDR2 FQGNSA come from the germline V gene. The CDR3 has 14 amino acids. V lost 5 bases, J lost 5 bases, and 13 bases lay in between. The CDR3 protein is CASSPVAVNNEQFF. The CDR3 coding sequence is TGTGCCAGCAGCCCTGTAGCGGTTAACAATGAGCAGTTCTTC.

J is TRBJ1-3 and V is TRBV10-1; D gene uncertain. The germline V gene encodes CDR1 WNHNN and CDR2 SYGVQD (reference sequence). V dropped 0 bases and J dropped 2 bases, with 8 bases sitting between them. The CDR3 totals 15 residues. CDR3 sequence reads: CASSESAGTGNTIYF. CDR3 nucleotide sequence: TGCGCCAGCAGTGAGTCGGCGGGGACTGGAAACACCATATATTTT.

Here the CDR3 DNA reads TGTGCCAGCAGTGAGTCGGTTTGGGCTAGCGGGGGCAGAAACACCGGGGAGCTGTTTTTT. Amino acids: CASSESVWASGGRNTGELFF. The genes are TRBV2 and TRBJ2-2; TRBD2 aligns across 10 bases. V lost 3 bases, J lost 2 bases, and 15 bases stayed unmatched. This CDR3 comprises 20 residues. Germline V lookup: CDR1 SNHLY, CDR2 FYNNEI.

The CDR3 bases are TGTGCCAGCAGTTACTTCCCGGCAGGGGTAACAGATACGCAGTATTTT. It translates to CASSYFPAGVTDTQYF. The V and J genes are TRBV6-5 and TRBJ2-3; a weak D match, TRBD1 (6 bases). The CDR3 contains 16 residues. Trimming stripped 1 base from V and 3 bases from J, with 14 bases between. Germline CDR1 is MNHEY and CDR2 is SVGAGI.

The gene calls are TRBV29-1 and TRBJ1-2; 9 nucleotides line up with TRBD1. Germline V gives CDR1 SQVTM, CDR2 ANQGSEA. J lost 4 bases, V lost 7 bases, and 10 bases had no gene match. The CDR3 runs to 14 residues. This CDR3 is CSAEDVDRGYGYTF. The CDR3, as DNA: TGCAGCGCAGAGGATGTGGACAGGGGCTATGGCTACACCTTC.

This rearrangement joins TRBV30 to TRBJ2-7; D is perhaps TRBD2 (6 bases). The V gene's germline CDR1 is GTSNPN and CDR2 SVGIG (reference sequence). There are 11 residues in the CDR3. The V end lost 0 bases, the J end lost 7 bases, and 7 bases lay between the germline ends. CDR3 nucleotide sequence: TGTGCCTGGAGTGTACGGGAGGAGCAGTACTTC. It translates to CAWSVREEQYF. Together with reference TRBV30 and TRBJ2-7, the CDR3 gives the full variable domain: SQTIHQWPATLVQPVGSPLSLECTVEGTSNPNLYWYRQAAGRGLQLLFYSVGIGQISSEVPQNLSASRPQDRQFILSSKKLLLSDSGFYLCAWSVREEQYFGPGTRLTVT.

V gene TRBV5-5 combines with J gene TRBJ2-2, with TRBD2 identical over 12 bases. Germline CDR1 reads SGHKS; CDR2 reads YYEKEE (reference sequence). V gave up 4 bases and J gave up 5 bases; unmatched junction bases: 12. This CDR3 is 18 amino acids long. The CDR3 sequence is CASSGTLAGGDRTGELFF. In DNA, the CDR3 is TGTGCCAGCAGCGGAACACTAGCGGGAGGTGATCGGACCGGGGAGCTGTTTTTT.

This CDR3 is CASNEGDTGELFF. Written as DNA, the CDR3 is TGTGCCAGCAACGAGGGGGACACCGGGGAGCTGTTTTTT. The chain links TRBV6-1 to TRBJ2-2; TRBD1 might be the D (6 bases). This CDR3 comprises 13 residues. Germline V gene data show CDR1 as MNHNS and CDR2 as SASEGT. V was shortened by 7 bases and J by 3 bases, with 9 bases between the two germline ends.

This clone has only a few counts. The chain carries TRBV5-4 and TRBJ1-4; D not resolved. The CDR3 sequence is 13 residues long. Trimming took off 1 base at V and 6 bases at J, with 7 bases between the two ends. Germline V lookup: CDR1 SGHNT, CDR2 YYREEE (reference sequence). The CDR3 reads CASSLTSDEKLFF. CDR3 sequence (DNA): TGTGCCAGCAGCTTGACCTCGGATGAAAAACTGTTTTTT.

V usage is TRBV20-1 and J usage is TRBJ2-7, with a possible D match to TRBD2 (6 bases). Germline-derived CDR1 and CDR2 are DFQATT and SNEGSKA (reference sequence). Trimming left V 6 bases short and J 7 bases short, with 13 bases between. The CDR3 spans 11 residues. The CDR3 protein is CSADLGTEQYF. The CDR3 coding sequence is TGCAGTGCGGACCTTGGGACTGAGCAGTACTTC.

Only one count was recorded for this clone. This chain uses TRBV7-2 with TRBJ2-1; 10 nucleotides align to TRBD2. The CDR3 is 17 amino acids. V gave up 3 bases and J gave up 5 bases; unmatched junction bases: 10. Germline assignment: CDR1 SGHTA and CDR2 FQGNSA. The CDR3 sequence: CASSLRGTSANNNEQFF. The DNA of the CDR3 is TGTGCCAGCAGCTTGCGAGGGACTAGCGCTAATAACAATGAGCAGTTCTTC.

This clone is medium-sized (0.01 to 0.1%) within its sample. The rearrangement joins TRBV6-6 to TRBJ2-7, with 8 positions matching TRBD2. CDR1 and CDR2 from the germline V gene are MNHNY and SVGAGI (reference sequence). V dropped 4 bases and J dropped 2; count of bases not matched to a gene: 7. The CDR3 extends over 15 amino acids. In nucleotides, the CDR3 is TGTGCCAGCAGTTTAACTACTAGCGGAACCTACGAGCAGTACTTC. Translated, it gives CASSLTTSGTYEQYF.

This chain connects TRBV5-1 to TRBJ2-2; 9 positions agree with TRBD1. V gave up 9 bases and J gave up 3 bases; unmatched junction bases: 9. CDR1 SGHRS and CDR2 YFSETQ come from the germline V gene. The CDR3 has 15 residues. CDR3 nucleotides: TGCGCCACCAAAAAAGGGGACAGGGACACCGGGGAGCTGTTTTTT. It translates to CATKKGDRDTGELFF.